The 12 T cell receptor beta chains given below trace back to one sample, sequenced in a study of CD8 T cells in ankylosing spondylitis. TCRdb processed the 5' RACE reads anew with MiXCR; each CDR3 protein has one entry. This sample carries about 90,000 distinct CDR3 sequences, 27% of them seen once, and the ten largest clones take about 60%. The sample consisted of blood, either unsorted or a sorted T cell fraction (not recorded which). The receptors stem from a male donor with ankylosing spondylitis or in good health (not recorded which).

This clonotype showed up many times. The chain combines TRBV5-1 with TRBJ2-5; tentative D call: TRBD2 (6 bases). The V gene lost 4 bases and the J gene lost 4 bases, with 14 bases spanning the gap. The CDR3 sequence is 14 residues long. Germline-derived CDR1 and CDR2 are SGHRS and YFSETQ. In nucleotides, the CDR3 is TGCGCCAGCAGCCCGGGAGTAGTCGGAGAGACCCAGTACTTC. Protein product: CASSPGVVGETQYF.

The chain recombines TRBV20-1 with TRBJ2-1, with 8 positions matching TRBD2. Germline-derived CDR1 and CDR2 are DFQATT and SNEGSKA (reference sequence). V shed 1 base and J 6 bases; nucleotides not matched to a gene: 5. CDR3 length: 14 residues. DNA of the CDR3: TGCAGTGCTAGAGGTCCCAGCGGGGGCAATGAGCAGTTCTTC. This sequence encodes CSARGPSGGNEQFF.

This clonotype has more than one count but fewer than ten. The chain's CDR3 is CASSDDRDTEAFF. The CDR3 DNA follows: TGTGCCAGCAGCGACGACAGGGACACTGAAGCTTTCTTT. V is TRBV9 and J is TRBJ1-1, with 7 bases lining up with TRBD1. Trimming took 3 bases from V and 3 from J; bases not matched to a gene: 2. The length of the CDR3 is 13 residues. The germline V gene has CDR1 SGDLS and CDR2 YYNGEE.

The chain combines TRBV7-3 with TRBJ1-5; D gene unclear. V shed 2 bases and J shed 4 bases, with 6 bases lying between them. The CDR3 loop spans 13 amino acids. Germline assignment: CDR1 SGHTA and CDR2 FQGTGA. CDR3 residues: CASSLLKNQPQHF. The DNA for the CDR3 is TGTGCCAGCAGCTTACTTAAGAATCAGCCCCAGCATTTT.

The CDR3 DNA follows: TGTGCCAGCAGCTCACCCGGGGACCAAGAGACCCAGTACTTC. Its protein product is CASSSPGDQETQYF. The chain joins TRBV5-5 to TRBJ2-5; maybe TRBD2 (5 bases). Germline CDR1 SGHKS, CDR2 YYEKEE (reference sequence). CDR3 size: 14 residues. V lost 3 bases and J 0 bases, leaving 9 bases between the germline ends.

This clonotype was counted between two and nine times. The V gene is TRBV12-3 or TRBV12-4, the J gene TRBJ2-7; the D gene is possibly TRBD1 (5 bases). This CDR3 spans 14 amino acids. Trimming cost V 1 base and J 4 bases, with 11 bases left between them. In DNA, the CDR3 is TGTGCCAGCAGTTTAGGGGGCAGGGTATACGAGCAGTACTTC. This encodes CASSLGGRVYEQYF.

This clonotype was counted ten times or more. The chain employs TRBV7-2 and TRBJ2-1; no definite D call. Germline V gene lookup returns CDR1 SGHTA and CDR2 FQGNSA. The CDR3 loop spans 13 amino acids. V was clipped by 0 bases and J by 5 bases, with 5 bases between them. This CDR3 is CASSLASDNEQFF. DNA for the CDR3: TGTGCCAGCAGCTTAGCGTCAGACAATGAGCAGTTCTTC.

This clonotype was detected only a few times. The V call is TRBV28, the J call TRBJ2-3; the match to TRBD2 covers 10 bases. CDR1 and CDR2 (germline): MDHEN, SYDVKM. The CDR3 extends over 16 amino acids. V was pared by 3 bases and J by 2 bases, with 5 bases of the junction left unmatched. CDR3 residues: CASSFSSGGFTDTQYF. The CDR3 nucleotides read TGTGCCAGCAGTTTTTCTAGCGGGGGCTTCACAGATACGCAGTATTTT.

J is TRBJ2-3 and V is TRBV5-1; 9 positions agree with TRBD2. CDR1 is SGHRS and CDR2 is YFSETQ in the germline V gene. V lost 5 bases, J lost 0 bases, and 4 bases stayed unmatched. The CDR3 runs to 15 residues. CDR3 DNA: TGCGCCAGCAGAACTAGCGGGCTCAGCACAGATACGCAGTATTTT. Amino acid sequence: CASRTSGLSTDTQYF.

The chain has TRBV13 and TRBJ1-2; D uncertain. This CDR3 has 15 amino acids. Germline CDR1 PRHDT, CDR2 FYEKMQ (reference sequence). Trimming took 5 bases from V and 5 from J, leaving 18 bases between them. The chain's CDR3 is CASSISAAALYGYTF. The CDR3 region has the DNA TGTGCCAGCAGCATCTCGGCCGCTGCGCTATATGGCTACACCTTC.

In this sample, this clonotype turned up a few times. The chain couples TRBV3-1 to TRBJ2-5; D may be TRBD2 (5 bases). This CDR3 has 14 residues. CDR1 LGHDT and CDR2 YNNKEL come from the germline V gene (reference sequence). The germline V and J ends were trimmed by 0 bases and 5 bases, with 10 bases remaining between them. The CDR3 sequence: CASSQEPGSETQYF. The CDR3 DNA reads TGTGCCAGCAGCCAAGAGCCGGGATCGGAGACCCAGTACTTC.

This clonotype was seen more than once but under ten times. The chain joins TRBV12-3 or TRBV12-4 to TRBJ1-4; a weak D match, TRBD1 (6 bases). The CDR3 loop spans 14 amino acids. Trimming pared 6 bases from V and 8 bases from J, leaving 16 bases between. This chain's CDR3 is CASRLTGSDEKLFF. As DNA, the CDR3 is TGTGCCAGCAGACTCACAGGGAGTGACGAAAAACTGTTTTTT.